This T cell receptor (beta chain) was sequenced for a study of beta chain features in type 1 diabetes. The CDR3 runs 12 residues. Trimming removed 0 bases from V and 10 bases from J, with 5 bases in between. CDR1 and CDR2 from the germline V gene are SGDLS and YYNGEE. Study-wide points: Type 1 diabetes patients showed a moderate but significant shortening of TCRB CDR3s in all four CD4+ subsets.

This clone appeared a few times. What it binds is unknown. The authors reverse transcribed all of the isolated RNA, so sequencing captured expressed TCRB transcripts. The data were produced by immunoSEQ multiplex PCR, yet TCRdb's version contains in-frame clones alone and is incomplete. The table lists roughly 340,000 clones, roughly 12% of them singletons. The source material was naive CD4+ T cells from blood. The TCR comes from a woman between 18 and 29 years old with type 1 diabetes. This rearrangement joins TRBV9 to TRBJ1-6; no firm D call. The CDR3 DNA follows: TGTGCCAGCAGCGTAGGGCTCTCACCCCTCCACTTT. Its translation: CASSVGLSPLHF.